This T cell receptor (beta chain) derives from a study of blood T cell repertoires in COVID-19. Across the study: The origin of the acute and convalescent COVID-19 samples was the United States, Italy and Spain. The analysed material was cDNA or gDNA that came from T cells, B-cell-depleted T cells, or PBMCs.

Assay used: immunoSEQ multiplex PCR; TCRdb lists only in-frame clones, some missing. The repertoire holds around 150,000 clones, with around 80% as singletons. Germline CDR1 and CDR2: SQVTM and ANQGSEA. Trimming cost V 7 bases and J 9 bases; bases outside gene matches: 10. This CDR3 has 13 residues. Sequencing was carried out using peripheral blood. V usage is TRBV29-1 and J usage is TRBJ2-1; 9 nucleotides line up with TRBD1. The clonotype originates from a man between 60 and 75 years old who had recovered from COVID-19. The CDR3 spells CSAGQGPYGEQFF. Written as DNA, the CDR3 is TGCAGCGCGGGACAGGGCCCCTACGGTGAGCAGTTCTTC.